What follows is one TCR beta chain and its context. Its antigen remains unknown. This sample is part of a study of T cells in Graves' hyperthyroidism and ophthalmopathy. Findings of the study overall: Blood shared most expanded thyroid clonotypes above 0.001.

Hyperthyroidism was newly diagnosed in patients aged 18 to 65 (duration under 2 months). Patients were excluded because of uncontrolled infection, other autoimmune disease, pregnancy or lactation. RNA transcripts yielded amplified TCR beta CDR3 regions. Initially, a first-round RT-PCR of the TCR CDR3 employed the HTBI primer set. A single record per CDR3 protein comes from TCRdb applying MiXCR to the multiplex PCR reads. The table includes about 290,000 distinct CDR3 sequences, roughly 15% detected once. From germline, CDR1 is KGHSH and CDR2 LQKENI. Trimming at V came to 3 bases and at J to 13 bases, leaving 6 bases not matched to a gene. This CDR3 comprises 13 residues.

The receptor comes from a woman in her 50s with Graves' hyperthyroidism that later progressed to Graves' ophthalmopathy. Material for sequencing was blood. V is TRBV18 and J is TRBJ2-5, with 12 bases lining up with TRBD2. DNA for the CDR3: TGTGCCAGCTCACCTTCGACTAGCGGGAGTCCGTACTTC. This codes for CASSPSTSGSPYF.